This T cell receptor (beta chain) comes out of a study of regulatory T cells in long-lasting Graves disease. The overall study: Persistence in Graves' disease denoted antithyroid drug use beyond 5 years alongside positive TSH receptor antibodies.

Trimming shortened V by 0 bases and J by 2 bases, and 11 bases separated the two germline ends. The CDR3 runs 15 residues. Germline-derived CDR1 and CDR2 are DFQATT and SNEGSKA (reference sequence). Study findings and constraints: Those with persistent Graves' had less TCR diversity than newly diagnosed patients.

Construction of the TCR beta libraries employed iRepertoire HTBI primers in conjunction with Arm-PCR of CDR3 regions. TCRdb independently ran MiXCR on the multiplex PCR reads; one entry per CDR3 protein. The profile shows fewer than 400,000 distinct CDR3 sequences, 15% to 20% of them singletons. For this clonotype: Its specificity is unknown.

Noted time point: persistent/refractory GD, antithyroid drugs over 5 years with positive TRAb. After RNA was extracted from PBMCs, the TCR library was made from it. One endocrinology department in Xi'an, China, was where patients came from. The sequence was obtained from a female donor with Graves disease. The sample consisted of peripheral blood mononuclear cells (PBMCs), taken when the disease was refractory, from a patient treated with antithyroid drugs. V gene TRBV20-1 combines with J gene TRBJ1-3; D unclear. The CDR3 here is CSARDPSGTGNTIYF. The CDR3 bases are TGCAGTGCTAGAGACCCCTCGGGGACTGGAAACACCATATATTTT.